The clone carrying this TCR beta chain appeared many times. Its specificity is unknown. This entry belongs to a study of regulatory T cells in long-lasting Graves disease. Findings and caveats of the study: Under persistent disease, TRBV28, TRBJ1-2 and TRBJ2-5 were used preferentially. Persistent patients had more shared public clonotypes (2,741) than new patients (about 870).

The time point here: persistent/refractory GD, antithyroid drugs over 5 years with positive TRAb. There was RNA extracted from PBMCs, and the TCR library was made from it. Diagnosing Graves' disease relied on the American Thyroid Association guidelines. This CDR3 contains 14 residues. V lost 9 bases and J lost 4, with 19 bases in between. The germline CDR1 and CDR2 sequences are MDHEN and SYDVKM. CDR3-region Arm-PCR and iRepertoire HTBI primers produced the TCR beta libraries. How the authors handled the data: Segment identification across samples yielded 62 TRBV and fewer than 15 TRBJ segments. MiXCR, run by TCRdb on the multiplex PCR reads, gives a single entry per CDR3 protein. Clone size and V and J calls follow TCRdb, not the original study. Found here are over 350,000 distinct CDR3 sequences, 20% to 25% of them singletons; the top ten hold about a fifth.

V and J are TRBV28 and TRBJ2-7; D might be TRBD1 or TRBD2, each matching 6 bases. The receptor's source is a female donor with Graves disease. Here the sequenced sample was peripheral blood mononuclear cells (PBMCs), taken when the disease was refractory, from a patient treated with antithyroid drugs. The CDR3 here is CASITRGESYEQYF. In nucleotides, the CDR3 is TGTGCCAGTATTACGAGGGGGGAAAGTTACGAGCAGTACTTC.